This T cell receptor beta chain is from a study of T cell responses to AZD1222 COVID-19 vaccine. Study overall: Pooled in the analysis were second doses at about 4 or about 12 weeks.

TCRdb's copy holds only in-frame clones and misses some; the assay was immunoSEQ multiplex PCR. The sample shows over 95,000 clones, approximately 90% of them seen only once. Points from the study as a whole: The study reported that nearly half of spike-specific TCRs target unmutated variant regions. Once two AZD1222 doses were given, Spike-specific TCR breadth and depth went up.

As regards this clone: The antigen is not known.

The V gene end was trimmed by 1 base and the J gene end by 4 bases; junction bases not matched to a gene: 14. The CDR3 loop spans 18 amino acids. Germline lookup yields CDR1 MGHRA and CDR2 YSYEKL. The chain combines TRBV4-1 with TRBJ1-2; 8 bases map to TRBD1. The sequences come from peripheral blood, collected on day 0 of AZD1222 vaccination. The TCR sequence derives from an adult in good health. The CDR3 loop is CASSQGVDFGGQGYGYTF. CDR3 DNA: TGCGCCAGCAGCCAAGGAGTAGATTTTGGCGGACAGGGCTATGGCTACACCTTC.